This entry features one T cell receptor beta chain sequence. Its antigen is unidentified. This entry is derived from a study of cytomegalovirus exposure and HLA in healthy donors. Notes on the study in general: Per a later analysis, HLA-associated TCR beta chains showed more clonal expansion than other, equally common TCR beta chains.

Both 60 Vbeta primers and 13 Jbeta primers went into the PCR. The table came from immunoSEQ multiplex PCR; TCRdb's copy has only in-frame clones and leaves some out. The table shows 150,000 to 200,000 clones, with about 13% occurring only once. CDR3 size: 14 residues. Deletions cut 0 bases from V and 7 bases from J, with 13 bases between. Germline V gene data show CDR1 as MGHRA and CDR2 as YSYEKL. The chain is built from TRBV4-1 and TRBJ2-7; D call uncertain. The sample taken for sequencing was PBMCs. The sequence derives from a man aged 50-59 years in good health and CMV-seropositive. The CDR3 spells CASSQERWPSEQYF. CDR3 sequence (DNA): TGCGCCAGCAGCCAAGAGAGGTGGCCGTCGGAGCAGTACTTC.